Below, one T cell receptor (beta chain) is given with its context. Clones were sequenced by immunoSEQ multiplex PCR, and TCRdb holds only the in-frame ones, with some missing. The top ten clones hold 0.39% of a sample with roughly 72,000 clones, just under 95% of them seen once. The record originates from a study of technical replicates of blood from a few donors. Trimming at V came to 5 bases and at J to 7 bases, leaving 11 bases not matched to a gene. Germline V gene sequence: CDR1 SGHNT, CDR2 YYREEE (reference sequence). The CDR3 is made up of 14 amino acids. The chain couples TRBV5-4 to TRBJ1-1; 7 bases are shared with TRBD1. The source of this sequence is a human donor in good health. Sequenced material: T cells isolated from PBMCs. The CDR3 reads CASSSYDGQVEAFF. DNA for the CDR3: TGTGCCAGCAGTTCCTATGACGGACAGGTTGAAGCTTTCTTT.